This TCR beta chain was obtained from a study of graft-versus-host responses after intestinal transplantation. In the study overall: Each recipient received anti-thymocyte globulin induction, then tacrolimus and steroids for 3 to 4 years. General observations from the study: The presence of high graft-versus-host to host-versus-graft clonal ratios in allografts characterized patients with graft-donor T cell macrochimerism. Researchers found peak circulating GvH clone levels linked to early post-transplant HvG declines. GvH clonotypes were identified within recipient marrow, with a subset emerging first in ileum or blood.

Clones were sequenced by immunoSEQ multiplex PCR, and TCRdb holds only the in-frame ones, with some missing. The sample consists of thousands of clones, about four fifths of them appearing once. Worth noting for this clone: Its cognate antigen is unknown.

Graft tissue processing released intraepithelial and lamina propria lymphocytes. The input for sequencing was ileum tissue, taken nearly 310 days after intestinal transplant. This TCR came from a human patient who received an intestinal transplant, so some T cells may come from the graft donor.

The CDR3 loop reads CSVGLAGGKETQYF. CDR3 DNA: TGCAGCGTTGGACTAGCGGGGGGGAAAGAGACCCAGTACTTC. V is TRBV29-1 and J is TRBJ2-5, with 14 positions matching TRBD2. With V trimmed by 4 bases and J by 3 bases, 1 base remained unmatched. This CDR3 has 14 amino acids. CDR1 is SQVTM, CDR2 ANQGSEA, per germline.